These 4 T cell receptor beta chains were all obtained from the same sample, sequenced in a study of control samples from healthy donors and cancer patients. Clones were sequenced by immunoSEQ multiplex PCR, and TCRdb holds only the in-frame ones, with some missing. The repertoire has about 97,000 clones, approximately 90% of them found once; the top ten carry 7.8%. Sequenced sample: blood. Receptors were obtained from a young man in good health.

CDR3 protein: CASTWGSQPQHF. The CDR3 DNA follows: TGTGCCAGCACTTGGGGTTCCCAGCCCCAGCATTTT. The gene calls are TRBV12-3 or TRBV12-4 and TRBJ1-5; unclear D gene. Trimming took 7 bases from V and 7 from J, leaving 11 bases between them. The CDR3 covers 12 residues.

The rearrangement joins TRBV4-1 to TRBJ1-1; D unclear. CDR3 length: 14 residues. Per germline, CDR1 MGHRA and CDR2 YSYEKL. V was pared by 1 base and J by 0 bases, with 6 bases between. In DNA form, the CDR3 reads TGCGCCAGCAGCCAAGGGACGGTGAACACTGAAGCTTTCTTT. Its protein is CASSQGTVNTEAFF.

This clone was counted a few times. This chain connects TRBV5-1 to TRBJ1-4, with 7 positions matching TRBD1. Germline V gives CDR1 SGHRS, CDR2 YFSETQ. V dropped 4 bases and J dropped 4; count of bases not matched to a gene: 10. The CDR3 loop spans 16 amino acids. CDR3 region: CASSLKAGTDNEKLFF. In DNA, the CDR3 is TGCGCCAGCAGCCTAAAAGCCGGGACAGATAATGAAAAACTGTTTTTT.

The rearrangement joins TRBV28 to TRBJ1-3, with no clear D. The V end was cut by 6 bases, the J end by 0 bases, with 9 bases between. This CDR3 has 14 amino acids. Looked up from germline, CDR1 is MDHEN and CDR2 is SYDVKM. The CDR3 here is CASRILGSGNTIYF. The CDR3 DNA sequence: TGTGCCAGCAGGATATTGGGCTCTGGAAACACCATATATTTT.